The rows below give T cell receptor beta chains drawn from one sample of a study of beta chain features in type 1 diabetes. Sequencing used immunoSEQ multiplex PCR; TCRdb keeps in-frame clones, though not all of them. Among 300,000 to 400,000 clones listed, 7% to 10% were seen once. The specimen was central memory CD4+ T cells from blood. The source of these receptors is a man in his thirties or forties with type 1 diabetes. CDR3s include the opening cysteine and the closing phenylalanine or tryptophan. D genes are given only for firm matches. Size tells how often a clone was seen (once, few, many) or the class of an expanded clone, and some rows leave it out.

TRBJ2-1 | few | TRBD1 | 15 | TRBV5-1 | CASRHGQGSYNEQFF | TGCGCCAGCAGACATGGACAGGGCTCCTACAATGAGCAGTTCTTC
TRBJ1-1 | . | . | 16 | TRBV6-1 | CASSEPLDSLNTEAFF | TGTGCCAGCAGTGAGCCGCTGGACAGTTTGAACACTGAAGCTTTCTTT
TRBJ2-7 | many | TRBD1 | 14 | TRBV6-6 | CASSWGQGGDEQYF | TGTGCCAGCAGCTGGGGACAGGGAGGGGACGAGCAGTACTTC
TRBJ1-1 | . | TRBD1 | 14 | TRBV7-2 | CASSYGTGRGEAFF | TGTGCCAGCAGCTACGGGACAGGAAGGGGTGAAGCTTTCTTT
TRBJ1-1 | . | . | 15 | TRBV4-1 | CASSPLGRRNTEAFF | TGCGCCAGCAGCCCTCTGGGACGGAGGAACACTGAAGCTTTCTTT
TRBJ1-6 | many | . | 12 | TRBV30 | CAYGRTESPLHF | TGTGCCTACGGACGGACCGAGTCACCCCTCCACTTT
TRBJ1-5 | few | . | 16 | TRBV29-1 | CSPPQVDPGSNQPQHF | TGCAGCCCCCCGCAGGTCGACCCTGGCAGCAATCAGCCCCAGCATTTT
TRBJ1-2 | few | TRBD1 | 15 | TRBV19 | CASQTGSTANYGYTF | TGTGCCAGCCAGACAGGGTCTACGGCTAACTATGGCTACACCTTC
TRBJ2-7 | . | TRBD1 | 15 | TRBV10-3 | CASSYGQGAAYEQYF | TGTGCCAGCAGTTATGGACAGGGGGCGGCGTACGAGCAGTACTTC
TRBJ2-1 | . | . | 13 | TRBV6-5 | CASSYSTTSEQFF | TGTGCCAGCAGTTACTCCACAACGAGTGAGCAGTTCTTC
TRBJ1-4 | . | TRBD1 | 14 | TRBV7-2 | CASSFDRGSEKLFF | TGTGCCAGCAGCTTCGACAGGGGAAGCGAAAAACTGTTTTTT
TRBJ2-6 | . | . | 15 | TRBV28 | CASSLGGSGANVLTF | TGTGCCAGCAGTTTAGGTGGGAGTGGGGCCAACGTCCTGACTTTC
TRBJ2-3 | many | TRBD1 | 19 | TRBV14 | CASSQAPGTGGGGTDTQYF | TGTGCCAGCAGCCAAGCCCCCGGGACAGGGGGCGGCGGCACAGATACGCAGTATTTT
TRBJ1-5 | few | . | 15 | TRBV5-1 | CASSLAGYSNQPQHF | TGCGCCAGCAGCTTGGCAGGATATAGCAATCAGCCCCAGCATTTT
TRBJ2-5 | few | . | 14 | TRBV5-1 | CASSLSARPETQYF | TGTGCCAGCAGCTTGTCAGCCCGTCCGGAGACCCAGTACTTC
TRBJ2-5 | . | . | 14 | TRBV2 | CASSVGQNQETQYF | TGTGCCAGCAGTGTAGGGCAGAACCAAGAGACCCAGTACTTC
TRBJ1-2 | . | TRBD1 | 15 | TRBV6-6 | CASSYLAGGNHGYTF | TGTGCCAGCAGTTACTTGGCAGGGGGCAATCATGGCTACACCTTC
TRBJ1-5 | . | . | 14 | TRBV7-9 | CASSPGGGNQPQHF | TGTGCCAGCAGCCCCGGTGGAGGGAATCAGCCCCAGCATTTT
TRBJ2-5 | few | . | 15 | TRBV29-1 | CSVDFRGASGETQYF | TGCAGCGTTGATTTCCGGGGGGCCTCCGGAGAGACCCAGTACTTC
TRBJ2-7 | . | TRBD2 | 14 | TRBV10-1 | CASSVGGTTYEQYF | TGCGCCAGCAGTGTCGGGGGGACTACCTACGAGCAGTACTTC
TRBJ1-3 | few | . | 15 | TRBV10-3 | CAISGQISSGNTIYF | TGTGCCATCAGTGGGCAGATTTCCTCTGGAAACACCATATATTTT
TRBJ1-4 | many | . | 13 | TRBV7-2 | CASSPRGAGKLFF | TGTGCCAGCAGCCCCCGCGGGGCGGGAAAACTGTTTTTT
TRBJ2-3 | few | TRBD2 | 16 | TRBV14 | CASSPGTSGGWYTQYF | TGTGCCAGCAGCCCAGGGACTAGCGGGGGATGGTATACGCAGTATTTT
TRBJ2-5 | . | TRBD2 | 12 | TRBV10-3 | CAIGEGEETQYF | TGTGCCATCGGGGAGGGCGAAGAGACCCAGTACTTC
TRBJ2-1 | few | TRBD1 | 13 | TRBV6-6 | CASSDRGGNEQFF | TGTGCCAGCAGTGACAGGGGTGGGAATGAGCAGTTCTTC
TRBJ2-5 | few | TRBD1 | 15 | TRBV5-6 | CASSLDDRGLETQYF | TGTGCCAGCAGCTTGGATGACAGGGGACTGGAGACCCAGTACTTC
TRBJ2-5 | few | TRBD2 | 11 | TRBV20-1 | CSATISGARYF | TGCAGTGCAACGATTAGCGGGGCTCGATACTTC
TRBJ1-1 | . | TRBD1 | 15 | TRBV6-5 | CASSSPRGGNTEAFF | TGTGCCAGCAGTTCCCCCAGGGGGGGAAACACTGAAGCTTTCTTT
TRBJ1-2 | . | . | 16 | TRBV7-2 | CASSLYGTSSNYGYTF | TGTGCCAGCAGCCTTTACGGGACGTCCTCTAACTATGGCTACACCTTC
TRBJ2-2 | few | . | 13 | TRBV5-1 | CASSIGNAGELFF | TGCGCCAGCAGCATCGGAAATGCCGGGGAGCTGTTTTTT
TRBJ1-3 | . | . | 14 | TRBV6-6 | CASSYSSSGNTIYF | TGTGCCAGCAGTTACTCGAGCTCTGGAAACACCATATATTTT
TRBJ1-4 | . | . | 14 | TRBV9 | CASSVEGRGEKLFF | TGTGCCAGCAGCGTAGAGGGGCGGGGTGAAAAACTGTTTTTT
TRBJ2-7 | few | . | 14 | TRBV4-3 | CASSLRDNSYEQYF | TGCGCCAGCAGCCTACGGGACAACTCCTACGAGCAGTACTTC
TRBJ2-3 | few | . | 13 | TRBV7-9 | CASSLEVVEAQYF | TGTGCCAGCAGCTTAGAGGTGGTTGAGGCGCAGTATTTT
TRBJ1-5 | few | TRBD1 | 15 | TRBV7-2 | CASSLGTGPGGAQHF | TGTGCCAGCAGCCTCGGGACAGGACCGGGGGGGGCCCAGCATTTT
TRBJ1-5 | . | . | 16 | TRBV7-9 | CASSLDRGARNQPQHF | TGTGCCAGCAGCTTAGATCGGGGGGCGAGGAATCAGCCCCAGCATTTT
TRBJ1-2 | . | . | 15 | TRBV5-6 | CASSYVGWDPSGYTF | TGTGCCAGCAGCTATGTCGGGTGGGACCCCTCTGGCTACACCTTC
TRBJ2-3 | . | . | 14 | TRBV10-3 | CAISESRATDTQYF | TGTGCCATCAGTGAGTCGCGGGCCACAGATACGCAGTATTTT
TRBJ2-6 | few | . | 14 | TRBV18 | CASSPASGANVLTF | TGTGCCAGCTCCCCTGCCTCTGGGGCCAACGTCCTGACTTTC
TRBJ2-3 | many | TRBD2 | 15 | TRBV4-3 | CASSQGGGAGDTQYF | TGCGCCAGCAGCCAAGGCGGGGGGGCGGGAGATACGCAGTATTTT
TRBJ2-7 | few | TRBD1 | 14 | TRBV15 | CATSRRQGTYEQYF | TGTGCCACCAGCAGAAGACAGGGGACCTACGAGCAGTACTTC
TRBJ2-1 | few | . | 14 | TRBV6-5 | CASSQASESAEQFF | TGTGCCAGCAGTCAAGCTAGCGAGTCAGCTGAGCAGTTCTTC
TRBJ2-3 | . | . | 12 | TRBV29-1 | CSVPRVADTQYF | TGCAGCGTTCCCAGGGTAGCAGATACGCAGTATTTT
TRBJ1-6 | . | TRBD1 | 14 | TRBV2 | CARSGTGGGSPLHF | TGTGCCAGAAGCGGGACAGGGGGCGGTTCACCCCTCCACTTT
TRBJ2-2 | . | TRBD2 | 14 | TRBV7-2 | CASRSTSGTGELFF | TGTGCCAGCAGGTCGACTAGCGGAACCGGGGAGCTGTTTTTT
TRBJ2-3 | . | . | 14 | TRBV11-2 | CASSPSGAGDTQYF | TGTGCCAGCAGCCCATCCGGGGCGGGAGATACGCAGTATTTT
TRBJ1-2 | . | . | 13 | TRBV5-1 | CASSSGSNYGYTF | TGCGCCAGCAGCTCCGGATCTAACTATGGCTACACCTTC
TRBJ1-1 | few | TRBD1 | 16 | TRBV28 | CASSTGQGAGSAGGIF | TGTGCCAGCAGTACGGGACAGGGGGCTGGCTCGGCTGGAGGGATCTTT
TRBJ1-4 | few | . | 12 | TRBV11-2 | CASSFGGEKLFF | TGTGCCAGCAGCTTCGGGGGTGAAAAACTGTTTTTT
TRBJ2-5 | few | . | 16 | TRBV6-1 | CASSEIGRGPQETQYF | TGTGCCAGCAGCGAAATAGGCAGGGGACCCCAAGAGACCCAGTACTTC
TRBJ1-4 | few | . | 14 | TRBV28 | CASSRHQMEEKLFF | TGTGCCAGCAGCAGACATCAGATGGAGGAAAAACTGTTTTTT
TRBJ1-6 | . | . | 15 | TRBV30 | CASPTTSSYNSPLHF | TGTGCCTCCCCGACAACGAGCTCCTATAATTCACCCCTCCACTTT
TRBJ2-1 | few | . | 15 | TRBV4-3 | CASSQDRNRDNEQFF | TGCGCCAGCAGCCAAGATCGGAACAGGGACAATGAGCAGTTCTTC
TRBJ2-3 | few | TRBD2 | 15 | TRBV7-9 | CASSVGLREGDTQYF | TGTGCCAGCAGCGTAGGATTACGGGAGGGAGATACGCAGTATTTT
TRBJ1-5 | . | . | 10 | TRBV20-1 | CSVGVQPQHF | TGCAGTGTAGGGGTTCAGCCCCAGCATTTT
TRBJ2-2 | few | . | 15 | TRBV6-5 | CASSYSIPETGELFF | TGTGCCAGCAGTTACTCGATTCCAGAAACCGGGGAGCTGTTTTTT
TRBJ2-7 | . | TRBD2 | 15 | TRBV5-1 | CASSLVAGEGYEQYF | TGCGCCAGCAGCTTGGTAGCGGGGGAAGGCTACGAGCAGTACTTC